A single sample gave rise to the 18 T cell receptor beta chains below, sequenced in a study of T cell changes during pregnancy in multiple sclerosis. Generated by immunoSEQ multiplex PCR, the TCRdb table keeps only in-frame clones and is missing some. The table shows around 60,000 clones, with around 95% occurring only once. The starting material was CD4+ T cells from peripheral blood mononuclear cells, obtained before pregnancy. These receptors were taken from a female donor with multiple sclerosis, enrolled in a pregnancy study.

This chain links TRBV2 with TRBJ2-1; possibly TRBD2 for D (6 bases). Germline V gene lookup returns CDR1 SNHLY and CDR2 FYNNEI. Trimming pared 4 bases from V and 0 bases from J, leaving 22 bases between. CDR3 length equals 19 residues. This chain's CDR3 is CASSARATGVKSSYNEQFF. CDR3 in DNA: TGTGCCAGCAGTGCCCGGGCCACGGGAGTAAAGAGCTCCTACAATGAGCAGTTCTTC.

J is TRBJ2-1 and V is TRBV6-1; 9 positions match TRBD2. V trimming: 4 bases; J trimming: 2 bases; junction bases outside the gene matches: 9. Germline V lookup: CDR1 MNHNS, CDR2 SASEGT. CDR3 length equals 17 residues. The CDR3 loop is CASSAMTSGNAYNEQFF. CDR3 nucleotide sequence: TGTGCCAGCAGTGCAATGACTAGCGGTAACGCCTACAATGAGCAGTTCTTC.

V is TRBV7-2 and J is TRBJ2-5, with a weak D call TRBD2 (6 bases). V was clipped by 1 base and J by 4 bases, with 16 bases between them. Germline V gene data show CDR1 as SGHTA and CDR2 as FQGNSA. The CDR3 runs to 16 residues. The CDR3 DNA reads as TGTGCCAGCAGCTTAGGGACACCCGGGACTGGAGAGACCCAGTACTTC. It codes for CASSLGTPGTGETQYF.

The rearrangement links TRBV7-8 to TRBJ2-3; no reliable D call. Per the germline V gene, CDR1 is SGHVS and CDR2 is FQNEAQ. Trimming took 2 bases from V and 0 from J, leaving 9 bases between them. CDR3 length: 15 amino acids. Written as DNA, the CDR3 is TGTGCCAGCAGCTTACACTACGCTAGCACAGATACGCAGTATTTT. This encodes CASSLHYASTDTQYF.

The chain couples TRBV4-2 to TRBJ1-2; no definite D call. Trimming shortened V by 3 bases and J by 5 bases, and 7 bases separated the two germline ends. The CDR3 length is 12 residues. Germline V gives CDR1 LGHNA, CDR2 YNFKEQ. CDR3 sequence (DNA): TGTGCCAGCAGCCACCCCGGGTATGGCTACACCTTC. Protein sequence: CASSHPGYGYTF.

CDR3 sequence reads: CASNPSGFGGQPQHF. DNA for the CDR3: TGTGCCAGTAATCCTTCGGGGTTCGGCGGTCAGCCCCAGCATTTT. This sequence joins TRBV19 and TRBJ1-5; D not resolved. The germline V and J ends were trimmed by 7 bases and 6 bases, with 19 bases remaining between them. The CDR3 is made up of 15 amino acids. Germline V CDR1 and CDR2: LNHDA, SQIVND (reference sequence).

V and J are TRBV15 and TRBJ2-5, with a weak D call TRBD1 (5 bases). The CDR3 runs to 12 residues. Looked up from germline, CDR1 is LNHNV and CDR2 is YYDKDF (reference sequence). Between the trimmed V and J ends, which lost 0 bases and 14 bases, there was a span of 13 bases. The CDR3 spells CATSRDKAGFYF. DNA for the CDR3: TGTGCCACCAGCAGAGATAAGGCAGGGTTTTACTTC.

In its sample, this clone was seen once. CDR3 loop: CASSLAGSGSYNEQFF. Here the CDR3 DNA reads TGTGCCAGCAGCTTGGCGGGAAGCGGGAGTTACAATGAGCAGTTCTTC. V is TRBV5-4 and J is TRBJ2-1, with 8 bases aligning to TRBD2. V lost 0 bases and J lost 4; bases outside the gene matches: 6. This CDR3 contains 16 residues. The germline V gene has CDR1 SGHNT and CDR2 YYREEE (reference sequence).

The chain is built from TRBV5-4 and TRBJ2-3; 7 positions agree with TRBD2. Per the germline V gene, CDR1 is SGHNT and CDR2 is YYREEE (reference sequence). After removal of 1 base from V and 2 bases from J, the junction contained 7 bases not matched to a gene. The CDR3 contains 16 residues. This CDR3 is CASSLNTAGNTDTQYF. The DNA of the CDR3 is TGTGCCAGCAGCTTGAATACAGCGGGAAACACAGATACGCAGTATTTT.

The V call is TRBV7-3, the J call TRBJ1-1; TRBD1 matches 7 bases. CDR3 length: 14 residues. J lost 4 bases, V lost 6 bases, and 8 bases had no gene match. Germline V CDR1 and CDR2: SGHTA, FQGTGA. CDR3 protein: CASSHGPGGTEAFF. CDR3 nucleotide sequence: TGTGCCAGCAGTCACGGGCCAGGGGGCACTGAAGCTTTCTTT.

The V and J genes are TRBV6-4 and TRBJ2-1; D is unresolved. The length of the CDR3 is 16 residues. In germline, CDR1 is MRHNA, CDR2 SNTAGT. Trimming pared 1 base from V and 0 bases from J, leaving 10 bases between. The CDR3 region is CASSDFPRSSYNEQFF. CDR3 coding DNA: TGTGCCAGCAGTGACTTCCCTCGTAGCTCCTACAATGAGCAGTTCTTC.

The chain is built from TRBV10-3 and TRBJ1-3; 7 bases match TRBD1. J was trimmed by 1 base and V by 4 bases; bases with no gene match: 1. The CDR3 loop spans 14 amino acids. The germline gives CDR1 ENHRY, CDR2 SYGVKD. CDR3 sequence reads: CAISGQGSGNTIYF. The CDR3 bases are TGTGCCATCAGTGGACAGGGTTCTGGAAACACCATATATTTT.

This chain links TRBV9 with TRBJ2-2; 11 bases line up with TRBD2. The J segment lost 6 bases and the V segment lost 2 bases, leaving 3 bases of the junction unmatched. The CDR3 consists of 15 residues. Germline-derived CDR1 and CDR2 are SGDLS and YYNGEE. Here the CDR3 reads CASSVSGRGPGELFF. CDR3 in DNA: TGTGCCAGCAGCGTTAGCGGGAGGGGCCCCGGGGAGCTGTTTTTT. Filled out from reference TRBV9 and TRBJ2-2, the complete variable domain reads DSGVTQTPKHLITATGQRVTLRCSPRSGDLSVYWYQQSLDQGLQFLIQYYNGEERAKGNILERFSAQQFPDLHSELNLSSLELGDSALYFCASSVSGRGPGELFFGEGSRLTVL.

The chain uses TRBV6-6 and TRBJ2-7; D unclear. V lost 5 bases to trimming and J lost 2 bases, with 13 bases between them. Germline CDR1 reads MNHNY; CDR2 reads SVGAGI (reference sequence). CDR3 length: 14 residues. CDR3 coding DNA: TGTGCCAGCAGTCTGACTGAATCAGCCTACGAGCAGTACTTC. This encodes CASSLTESAYEQYF.

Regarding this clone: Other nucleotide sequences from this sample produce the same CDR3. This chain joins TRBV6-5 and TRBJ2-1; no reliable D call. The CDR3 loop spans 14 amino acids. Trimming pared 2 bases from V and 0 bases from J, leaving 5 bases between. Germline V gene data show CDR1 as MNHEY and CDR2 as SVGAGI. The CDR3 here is CASSYKSSYNEQFF. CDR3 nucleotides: TGTGCCAGCAGTTACAAGAGCTCCTACAATGAGCAGTTCTTC.

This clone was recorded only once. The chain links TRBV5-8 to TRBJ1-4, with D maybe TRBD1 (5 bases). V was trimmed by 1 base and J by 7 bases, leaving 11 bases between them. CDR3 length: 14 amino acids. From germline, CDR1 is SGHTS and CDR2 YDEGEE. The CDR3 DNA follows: TGTGCCAGCAGCTTGCTAGGGGTTACTGAAAAACTGTTTTTT. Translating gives CASSLLGVTEKLFF.

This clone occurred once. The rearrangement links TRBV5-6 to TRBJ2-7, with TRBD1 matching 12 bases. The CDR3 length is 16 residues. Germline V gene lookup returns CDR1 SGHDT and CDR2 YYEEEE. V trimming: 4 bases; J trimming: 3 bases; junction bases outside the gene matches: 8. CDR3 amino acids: CASSPVGTGGVYEQYF. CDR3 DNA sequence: TGTGCCAGCAGCCCGGTCGGGACAGGGGGCGTCTACGAGCAGTACTTC.

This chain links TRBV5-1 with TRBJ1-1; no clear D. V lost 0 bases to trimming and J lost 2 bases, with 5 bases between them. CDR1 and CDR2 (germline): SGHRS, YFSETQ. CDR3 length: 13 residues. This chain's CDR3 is CASSLDINTEAFF. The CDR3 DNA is TGCGCCAGCAGCTTGGACATCAACACTGAAGCTTTCTTT.